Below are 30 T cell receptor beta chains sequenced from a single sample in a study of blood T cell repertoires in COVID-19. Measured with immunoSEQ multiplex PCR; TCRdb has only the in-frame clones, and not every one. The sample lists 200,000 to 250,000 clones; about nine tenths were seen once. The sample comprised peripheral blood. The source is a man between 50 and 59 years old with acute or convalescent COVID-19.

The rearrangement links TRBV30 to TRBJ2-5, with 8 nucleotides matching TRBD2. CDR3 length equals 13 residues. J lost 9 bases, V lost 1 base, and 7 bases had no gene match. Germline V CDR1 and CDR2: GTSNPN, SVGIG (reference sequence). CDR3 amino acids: CAWSGAGGLAQYF. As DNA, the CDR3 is TGTGCCTGGAGTGGGGCGGGGGGCTTGGCCCAGTACTTC.

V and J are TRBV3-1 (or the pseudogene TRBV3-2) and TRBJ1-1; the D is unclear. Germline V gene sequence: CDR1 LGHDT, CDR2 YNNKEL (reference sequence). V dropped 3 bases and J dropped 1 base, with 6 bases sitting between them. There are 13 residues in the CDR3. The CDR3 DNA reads TGTGCCAGCAGCCAGCGAACGAACACTGAAGCTTTCTTT. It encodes CASSQRTNTEAFF.

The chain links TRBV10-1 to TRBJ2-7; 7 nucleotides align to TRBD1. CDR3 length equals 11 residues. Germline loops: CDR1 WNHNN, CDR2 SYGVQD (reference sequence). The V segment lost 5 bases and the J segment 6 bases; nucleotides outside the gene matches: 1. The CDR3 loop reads CASSPGGEQYF. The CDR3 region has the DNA TGCGCCAGCAGTCCAGGGGGCGAGCAGTACTTC.

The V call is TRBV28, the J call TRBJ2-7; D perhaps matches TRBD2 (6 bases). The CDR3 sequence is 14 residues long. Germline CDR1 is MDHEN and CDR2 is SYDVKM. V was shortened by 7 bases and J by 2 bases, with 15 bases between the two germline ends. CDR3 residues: CASTPGGRTYEQYF. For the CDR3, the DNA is TGTGCCAGCACCCCCGGGGGTAGAACCTACGAGCAGTACTTC.

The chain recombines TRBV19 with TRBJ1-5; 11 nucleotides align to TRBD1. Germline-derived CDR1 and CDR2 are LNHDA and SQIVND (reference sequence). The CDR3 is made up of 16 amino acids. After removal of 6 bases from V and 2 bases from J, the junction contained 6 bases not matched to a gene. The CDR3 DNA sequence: TGTGCCAGTAGACGGACAGGGGGCGCGGGCAATCAGCCCCAGCATTTT. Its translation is CASRRTGGAGNQPQHF.

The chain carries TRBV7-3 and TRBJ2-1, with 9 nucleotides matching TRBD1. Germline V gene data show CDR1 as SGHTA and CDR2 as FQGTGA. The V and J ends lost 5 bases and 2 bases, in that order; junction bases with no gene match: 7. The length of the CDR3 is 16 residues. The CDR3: CASSRDRARAYNEQFF. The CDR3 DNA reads TGTGCCAGCAGCCGGGACAGGGCCCGAGCCTACAATGAGCAGTTCTTC.

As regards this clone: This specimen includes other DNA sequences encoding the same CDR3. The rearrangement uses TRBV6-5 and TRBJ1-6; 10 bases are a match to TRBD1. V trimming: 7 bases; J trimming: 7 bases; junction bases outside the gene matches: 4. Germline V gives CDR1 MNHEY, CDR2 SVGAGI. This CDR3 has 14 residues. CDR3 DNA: TGTGCCAGCACCCGGACAGGGGGAAATTCACCCCTCCACTTT. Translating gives CASTRTGGNSPLHF.

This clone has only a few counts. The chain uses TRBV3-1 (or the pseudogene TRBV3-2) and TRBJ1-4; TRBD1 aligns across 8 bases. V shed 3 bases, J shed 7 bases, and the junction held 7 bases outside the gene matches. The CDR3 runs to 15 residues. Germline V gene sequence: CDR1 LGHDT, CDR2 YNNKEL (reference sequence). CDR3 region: CASSHLTGEGEKLFF. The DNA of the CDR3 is TGTGCCAGCAGCCATCTGACAGGGGAAGGTGAAAAACTGTTTTTT.

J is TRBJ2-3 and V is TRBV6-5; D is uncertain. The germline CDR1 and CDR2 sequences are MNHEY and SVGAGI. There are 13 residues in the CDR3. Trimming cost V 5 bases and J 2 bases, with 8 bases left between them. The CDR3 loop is CASSKPNTDTQYF. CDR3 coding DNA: TGTGCCAGCAGTAAGCCTAACACAGATACGCAGTATTTT.

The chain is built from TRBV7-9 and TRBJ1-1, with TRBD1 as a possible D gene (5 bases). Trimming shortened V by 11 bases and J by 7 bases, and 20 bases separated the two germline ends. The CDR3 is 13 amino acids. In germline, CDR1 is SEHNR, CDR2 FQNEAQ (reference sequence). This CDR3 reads CAGQGRGSGEAFF. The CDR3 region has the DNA TGTGCCGGCCAGGGTAGGGGATCCGGTGAAGCTTTCTTT.

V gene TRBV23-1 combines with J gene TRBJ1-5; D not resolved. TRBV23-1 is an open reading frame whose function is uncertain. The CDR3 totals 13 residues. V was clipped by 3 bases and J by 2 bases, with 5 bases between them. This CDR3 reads CASSQRGNQPQHF. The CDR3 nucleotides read TGCGCCAGCAGTCAGAGGGGCAATCAGCCCCAGCATTTT.

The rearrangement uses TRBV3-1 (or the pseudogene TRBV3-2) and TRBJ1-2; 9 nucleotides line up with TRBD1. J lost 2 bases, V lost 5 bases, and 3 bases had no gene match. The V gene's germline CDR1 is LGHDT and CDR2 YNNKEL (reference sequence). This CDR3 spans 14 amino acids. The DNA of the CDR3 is TGTGCCAGCAGCAGGGACAGGGCGAACTATGGCTACACCTTC. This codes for CASSRDRANYGYTF.

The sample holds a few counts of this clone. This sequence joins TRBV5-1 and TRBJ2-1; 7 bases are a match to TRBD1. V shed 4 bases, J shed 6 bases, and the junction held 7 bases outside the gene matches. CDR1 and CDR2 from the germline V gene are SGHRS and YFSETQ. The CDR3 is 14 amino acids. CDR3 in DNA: TGCGCCAGCAGCCAAGGGACAGCCCTCAATGAGCAGTTCTTC. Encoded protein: CASSQGTALNEQFF.

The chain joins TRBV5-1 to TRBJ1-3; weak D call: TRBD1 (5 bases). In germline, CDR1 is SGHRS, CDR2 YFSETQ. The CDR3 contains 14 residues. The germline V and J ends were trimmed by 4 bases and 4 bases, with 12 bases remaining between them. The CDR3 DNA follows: TGCGCCAGCAGCAACCCAGGGTCCGGAAACACCATATATTTT. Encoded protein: CASSNPGSGNTIYF.

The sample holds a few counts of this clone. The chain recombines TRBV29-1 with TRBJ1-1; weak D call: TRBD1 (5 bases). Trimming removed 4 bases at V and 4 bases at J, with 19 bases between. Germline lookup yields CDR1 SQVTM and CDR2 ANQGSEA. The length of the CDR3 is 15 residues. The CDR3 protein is CSVVDHFRGGTEAFF. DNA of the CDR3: TGCAGCGTTGTGGACCATTTCCGGGGGGGCACTGAAGCTTTCTTT.

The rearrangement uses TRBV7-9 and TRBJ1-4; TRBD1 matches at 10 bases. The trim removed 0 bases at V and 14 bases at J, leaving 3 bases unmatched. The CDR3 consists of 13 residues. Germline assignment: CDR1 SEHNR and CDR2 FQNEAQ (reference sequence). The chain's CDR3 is CASSLAWTGGLFF. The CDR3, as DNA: TGTGCCAGCAGCTTAGCCTGGACAGGGGGGCTGTTTTTT.

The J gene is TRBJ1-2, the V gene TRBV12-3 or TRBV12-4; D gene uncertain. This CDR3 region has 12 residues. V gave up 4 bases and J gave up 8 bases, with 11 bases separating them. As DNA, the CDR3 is TGTGCCAGCAGTTACGGAGGCCGAGGCTACACCTTC. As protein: CASSYGGRGYTF.

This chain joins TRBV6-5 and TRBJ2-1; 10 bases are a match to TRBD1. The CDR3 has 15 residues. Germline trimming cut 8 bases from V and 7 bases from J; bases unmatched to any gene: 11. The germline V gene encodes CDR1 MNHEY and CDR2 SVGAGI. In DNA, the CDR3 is TGTGCCAGCCTGAGGGGGACAGGGGCTCGGAATGAGCAGTTCTTC. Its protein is CASLRGTGARNEQFF.

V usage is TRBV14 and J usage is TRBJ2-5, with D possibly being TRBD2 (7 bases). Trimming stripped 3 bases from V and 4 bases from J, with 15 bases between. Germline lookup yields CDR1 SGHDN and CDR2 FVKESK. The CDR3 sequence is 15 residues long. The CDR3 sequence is CASSQGGGAGETQYF. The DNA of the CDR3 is TGTGCCAGCAGCCAGGGCGGGGGCGCGGGAGAGACCCAGTACTTC.

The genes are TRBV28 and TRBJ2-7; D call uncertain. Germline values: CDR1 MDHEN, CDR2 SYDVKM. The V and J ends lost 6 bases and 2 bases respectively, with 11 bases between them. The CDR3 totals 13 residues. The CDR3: CASRPTEPYEQYF. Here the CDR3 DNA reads TGTGCCAGCAGGCCCACAGAGCCCTACGAGCAGTACTTC.

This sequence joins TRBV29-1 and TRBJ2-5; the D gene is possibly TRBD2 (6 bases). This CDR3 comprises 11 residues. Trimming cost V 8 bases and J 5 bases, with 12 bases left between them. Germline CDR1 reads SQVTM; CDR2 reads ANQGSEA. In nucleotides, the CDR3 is TGCAGCTCTGGGGGGACGGAGACCCAGTACTTC. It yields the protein CSSGGTETQYF.

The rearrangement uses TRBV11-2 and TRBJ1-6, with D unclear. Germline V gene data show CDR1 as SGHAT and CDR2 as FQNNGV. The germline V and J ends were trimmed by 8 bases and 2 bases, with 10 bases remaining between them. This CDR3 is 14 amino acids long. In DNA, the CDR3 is TGTGCCAGCGGGGAGGGAGCCTATAATTCACCCCTCCACTTT. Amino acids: CASGEGAYNSPLHF.

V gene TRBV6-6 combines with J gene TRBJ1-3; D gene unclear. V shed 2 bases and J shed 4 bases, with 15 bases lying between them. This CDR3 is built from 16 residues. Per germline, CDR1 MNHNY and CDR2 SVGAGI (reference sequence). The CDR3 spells CASSYDGGPEGNTIYF. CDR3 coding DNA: TGTGCCAGCAGTTACGATGGCGGTCCTGAAGGAAACACCATATATTTT.

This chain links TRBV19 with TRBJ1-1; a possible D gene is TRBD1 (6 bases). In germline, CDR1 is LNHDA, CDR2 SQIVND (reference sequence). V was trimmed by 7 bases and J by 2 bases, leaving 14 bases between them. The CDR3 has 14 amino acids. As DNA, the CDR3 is TGTGCCAGTACTCCCAGGGGAAGCAACACTGAAGCTTTCTTT. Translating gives CASTPRGSNTEAFF.

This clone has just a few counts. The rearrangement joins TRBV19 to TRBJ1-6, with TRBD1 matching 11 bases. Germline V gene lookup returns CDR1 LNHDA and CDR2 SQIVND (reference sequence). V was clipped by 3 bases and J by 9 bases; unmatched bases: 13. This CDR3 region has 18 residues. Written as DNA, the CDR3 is TGTGCCAGTAGTATGGAGCTCGGACAGGGGGCAAAGGGTTCACCCCTCCACTTT. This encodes CASSMELGQGAKGSPLHF.

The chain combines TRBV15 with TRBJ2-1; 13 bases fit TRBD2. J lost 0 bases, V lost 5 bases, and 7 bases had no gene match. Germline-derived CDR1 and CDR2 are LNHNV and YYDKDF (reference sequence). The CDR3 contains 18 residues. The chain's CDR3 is CATSSGLAGFSSYNEQFF. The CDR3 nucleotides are TGTGCCACCAGCTCGGGACTAGCGGGGTTTAGCTCCTACAATGAGCAGTTCTTC. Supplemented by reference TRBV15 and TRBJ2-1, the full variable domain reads DAMVIQNPRYQVTQFGKPVTLSCSQTLNHNVMYWYQQKSSQAPKLLFHYYDKDFNNEADTPDNFQSRRPNTSFCFLDIRSPGLGDTAMYLCATSSGLAGFSSYNEQFFGPGTRLTVL.

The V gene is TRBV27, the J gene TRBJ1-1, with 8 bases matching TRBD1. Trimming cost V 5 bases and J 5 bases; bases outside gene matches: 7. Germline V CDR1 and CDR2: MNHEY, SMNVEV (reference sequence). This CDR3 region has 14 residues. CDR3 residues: CASSGSQGATEAFF. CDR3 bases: TGTGCCAGCAGTGGGTCGCAGGGGGCGACTGAAGCTTTCTTT.

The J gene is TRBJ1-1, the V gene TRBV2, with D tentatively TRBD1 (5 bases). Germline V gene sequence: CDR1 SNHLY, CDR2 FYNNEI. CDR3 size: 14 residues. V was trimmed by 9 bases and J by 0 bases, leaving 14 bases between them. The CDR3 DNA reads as TGTGCCAGAAAGGAAGACAGCATGAACACTGAAGCTTTCTTT. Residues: CARKEDSMNTEAFF.

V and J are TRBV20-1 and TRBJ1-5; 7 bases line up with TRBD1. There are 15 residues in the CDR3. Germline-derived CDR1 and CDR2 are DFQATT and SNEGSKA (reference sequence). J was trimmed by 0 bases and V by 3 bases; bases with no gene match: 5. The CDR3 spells CSASPGTASNQPQHF. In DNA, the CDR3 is TGCAGTGCTAGTCCCGGGACAGCTAGCAATCAGCCCCAGCATTTT.

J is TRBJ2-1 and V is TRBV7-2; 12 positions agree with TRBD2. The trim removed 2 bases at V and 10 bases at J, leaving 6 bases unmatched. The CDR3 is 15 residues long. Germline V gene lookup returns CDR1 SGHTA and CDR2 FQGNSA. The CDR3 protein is CASSLLLAGGGEQFF. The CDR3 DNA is TGTGCCAGCAGCTTATTACTAGCGGGGGGCGGGGAGCAGTTCTTC.